Here is one T cell receptor beta chain with its context. The antigen is not known. The J segment lost 6 bases and the V segment lost 2 bases, leaving 8 bases of the junction unmatched. CDR3 length: 16 amino acids. Germline loops: CDR1 MGHRA, CDR2 YSYEKL. Some clones are missing from TCRdb's copy, which holds only in-frame ones; the method was immunoSEQ multiplex PCR. The sample carries 4,500 to 6,000 clones, approximately 97% recorded once. The record originates from a study of naive CD8 T cells in extremely preterm neonates. Overall study findings and caveats: Preterm neonate repertoires were significantly less rich by iChao1 than others.

This receptor was obtained from a human donor in good health. Material for sequencing was naive CD8+ T cells from blood. The chain recombines TRBV4-1 with TRBJ2-7; TRBD1 aligns across 12 bases. The CDR3 DNA reads TGCGCCAGCAGCCAATCCTTGGGACAGGGGGCGGGCGAGCAGTACGTC. It translates to CASSQSLGQGAGEQYV.